This TCR beta chain came from a study of blood T cell repertoires in COVID-19. Background on the study: COVID-19 samples collected from the United States, Italy and Spain covered acute and convalescent phases.

Study processing details: The assay estimated nucleated cells by amplifying reference gene primers. The data were produced by immunoSEQ multiplex PCR, yet TCRdb's version contains in-frame clones alone and is incomplete. That table gives V, J and clone size, and the DNA gave D and trimming. Of almost 500,000 clones listed, less than 90% are singletons. Participants were aged roughly 18 to 90 years, lived in under 25 US areas, and enrolled virtually. Cohort placement rested on clinical history that participants reported themselves. CDR3 size: 12 residues. In germline, CDR1 is MNHNS, CDR2 SASEGT. V dropped 3 bases and J dropped 4 bases, with 6 bases sitting between them.

This receptor was taken from a woman aged 60-75 years who had recovered from COVID-19. The sequenced sample consisted of PBMCs or T cells enriched from blood (not recorded which). V gene TRBV6-1 combines with J gene TRBJ2-5; a possible D gene is TRBD2 (5 bases). The chain's CDR3 is CASSDGIETQYF. The CDR3 region has the DNA TGTGCCAGCAGTGACGGGATAGAGACCCAGTACTTC.